What follows are 20 T cell receptor beta chains derived from one specimen sequenced in a study of cytomegalovirus exposure and HLA in healthy donors. The PCR had 60 Vbeta and 13 Jbeta primers. Clones were read by immunoSEQ multiplex PCR, and TCRdb kept only the in-frame ones, dropping some. There are fewer than 250,000 clones in the sample; 82% occur only once, and 6% lies in the top ten. Sequenced input: PBMCs. The receptor source for this set is a man aged 40-50 years in good health and CMV-seropositive.

This chain links TRBV9 with TRBJ1-1; 10 positions match TRBD1. The CDR3 covers 15 residues. After removal of 4 bases from V and 2 bases from J, the junction contained 5 bases not matched to a gene. Germline V gene lookup returns CDR1 SGDLS and CDR2 YYNGEE. CDR3 amino acids: CASSRGQGFNTEAFF. CDR3 DNA: TGTGCCAGCAGCAGGGGACAGGGGTTTAACACTGAAGCTTTCTTT.

The CDR3 coding sequence is TGTGCTAGTCGGGCGGAGGCATATAGCAATCAGCCCCAGCATTTT. Protein product: CASRAEAYSNQPQHF. The V gene is TRBV12-5, the J gene TRBJ1-5; D not resolved. The germline V and J ends were trimmed by 8 bases and 0 bases, with 14 bases remaining between them. CDR3 length: 15 amino acids. The germline CDR1 and CDR2 sequences are LGHNT and FRNRAP.

The chain employs TRBV15 and TRBJ1-2; 8 positions agree with TRBD1. The germline CDR1 and CDR2 sequences are LNHNV and YYDKDF (reference sequence). This CDR3 region has 15 residues. With 0 bases clipped from V and 10 bases from J, the junction kept 10 bases outside the gene matches. The CDR3 is CATSRDKGQGTFYTF. The CDR3 DNA follows: TGTGCCACCAGCAGAGATAAAGGACAGGGAACCTTCTACACCTTC.

The V call is TRBV11-2, the J call TRBJ2-1; 7 nucleotides align to TRBD1. Germline lookup yields CDR1 SGHAT and CDR2 FQNNGV. V trimming: 1 base; J trimming: 5 bases; junction bases outside the gene matches: 8. The CDR3 covers 16 residues. This chain's CDR3 is CASSLALPTGHNEQFF. In DNA form, the CDR3 reads TGTGCCAGCAGCTTAGCCCTCCCGACAGGGCACAATGAGCAGTTCTTC.

The rearrangement uses TRBV27 and TRBJ2-1; the D gene is possibly TRBD2 (5 bases). The V gene lost 8 bases and the J gene lost 6 bases, with 8 bases spanning the gap. The CDR3 contains 11 residues. CDR1 MNHEY and CDR2 SMNVEV come from the germline V gene (reference sequence). The CDR3 reads CASGRVNEQFF. CDR3 sequence (DNA): TGTGCCAGCGGGAGAGTCAATGAGCAGTTCTTC.

The chain links TRBV6-5 to TRBJ1-1; 9 nucleotides agree with TRBD1. Germline lookup yields CDR1 MNHEY and CDR2 SVGAGI. This CDR3 is 14 amino acids long. With 6 bases clipped from V and 6 bases from J, the junction kept 8 bases outside the gene matches. This chain's CDR3 is CASSRQGGKSEAFF. DNA for the CDR3: TGTGCCAGCAGCCGACAGGGGGGAAAGTCTGAAGCTTTCTTT.

The chain uses TRBV4-2 and TRBJ2-3; 7 nucleotides match TRBD1. The CDR3 is 17 residues long. J lost 0 bases, V lost 0 bases, and 6 bases had no gene match. CDR1 is LGHNA and CDR2 is YNFKEQ in the germline V gene. DNA of the CDR3: TGTGCCAGCAGCCAAGACGGGGCAGGGGGTAGCACAGATACGCAGTATTTT. Protein sequence: CASSQDGAGGSTDTQYF.

This chain joins TRBV21-1 and TRBJ2-7; TRBD1 reflects the table's D call only, with no check against the DNA. TRBV21-1 corresponds to a pseudogene. The length of the CDR3 is 16 residues. The CDR3 DNA follows: TGTGCCAGCAGCAAAAACCGAGACAAACCTTCCTACGAGCAGTACGTC. Amino acid sequence: CASSKNRDKPSYEQYV.

The chain links TRBV29-1 to TRBJ2-1, with D tentatively TRBD2 (6 bases). The V and J ends lost 2 bases and 9 bases respectively, with 17 bases between them. The length of the CDR3 is 14 residues. Germline-derived CDR1 and CDR2 are SQVTM and ANQGSEA. In nucleotides, the CDR3 is TGCAGCGTTGAAAGAGGAGGGAGTACCGGTGAGCAGTTCTTC. Translating gives CSVERGGSTGEQFF.

The genes are TRBV9 and TRBJ2-5; 10 nucleotides match TRBD1. The CDR3 has 14 residues. J lost 2 bases, V lost 5 bases, and 3 bases had no gene match. CDR1 is SGDLS and CDR2 is YYNGEE in the germline V gene. CDR3 region: CASRGQGIQETQYF. CDR3 DNA sequence: TGTGCCAGCAGGGGACAGGGGATTCAAGAGACCCAGTACTTC.

The rearrangement uses TRBV6-1 and TRBJ2-1; tentatively, D is TRBD1 (6 bases). From germline, CDR1 is MNHNS and CDR2 SASEGT. The CDR3 extends over 16 amino acids. V was clipped by 3 bases and J by 6 bases, with 18 bases between them. CDR3 bases: TGTGCCAGCAGTGACTTACCTCGGACAGCTGTCAATGAGCAGTTCTTC. Translating it yields CASSDLPRTAVNEQFF.

J is TRBJ2-2 and V is TRBV7-2; 9 bases fit TRBD2. The CDR3 length is 16 residues. Germline CDR1 is SGHTA and CDR2 is FQGNSA. V was clipped by 2 bases and J by 4 bases; unmatched bases: 5. The CDR3 is CASSLTSGYGTGELFF. The CDR3 coding sequence is TGTGCCAGCAGCTTAACTAGCGGGTACGGCACCGGGGAGCTGTTTTTT. Complete variable domain (other parts from reference TRBV7-2 and TRBJ2-2): GAGVSQSPSNKVTEKGKDVELRCDPISGHTALYWYRQSLGQGLEFLIYFQGNSAPDKSGLPSDRFSAERTGGSVSTLTIQRTQQEDSAVYLCASSLTSGYGTGELFFGEGSRLTVL.

This clone showed up just once. The chain links TRBV7-9 to TRBJ2-7; tentative D call: TRBD2 (6 bases). V was trimmed by 2 bases and J by 6 bases, leaving 14 bases between them. The CDR3 loop spans 14 amino acids. Germline V gene sequence: CDR1 SEHNR, CDR2 FQNEAQ (reference sequence). CDR3 residues: CASSLYPGGGEQYF. CDR3 DNA: TGTGCCAGCAGCTTATATCCCGGGGGTGGCGAGCAGTACTTC.

The rearrangement uses TRBV2 and TRBJ2-3; 7 nucleotides line up with TRBD2. The germline V gene encodes CDR1 SNHLY and CDR2 FYNNEI. There are 15 residues in the CDR3. J gave up 0 bases and V 9 bases, and 9 bases lay outside the gene matches. CDR3 bases: TGTGCCAGGGGGGGGACTCCACTTAGCACAGATACGCAGTATTTT. It specifies CARGGTPLSTDTQYF.

The V and J genes are TRBV10-3 and TRBJ2-3, with TRBD2 as a possible D gene (5 bases). The germline V and J ends were trimmed by 3 bases and 2 bases, with 9 bases remaining between them. The CDR3 spans 14 residues. From germline, CDR1 is ENHRY and CDR2 SYGVKD. The CDR3 coding sequence is TGTGCCATCAGTGATAGCCGGGACACAGATACGCAGTATTTT. It yields the protein CAISDSRDTDTQYF.

The V and J genes are TRBV19 and TRBJ2-1; TRBD1 might be the D (5 bases). Germline CDR1 LNHDA, CDR2 SQIVND (reference sequence). V lost 3 bases and J 5 bases, leaving 14 bases between the germline ends. This CDR3 has 15 amino acids. In DNA, the CDR3 is TGTGCCAGTAGTATGGCCACAGGAGTTAACAATGAGCAGTTCTTC. Amino acids: CASSMATGVNNEQFF. The full variable domain, rest sourced from reference TRBV19 and TRBJ2-1, is DGGITQSPKYLFRKEGQNVTLSCEQNLNHDAMYWYRQDPGQGLRLIYYSQIVNDFQKGDIAEGYSVSREKKESFPLTVTSAQKNPTAFYLCASSMATGVNNEQFFGPGTRLTVL.

The rearrangement uses TRBV10-1 and TRBJ2-7; 8 bases fit TRBD2. Per germline, CDR1 WNHNN and CDR2 SYGVQD (reference sequence). Trimming removed 3 bases from V and 4 bases from J; junction bases left unmatched: 8. The length of the CDR3 is 15 residues. The CDR3 nucleotides read TGCGCCAGCAGTGACGTTGGGACTAGTAGTTACGAGCAGTACGTC. It codes for CASSDVGTSSYEQYV.

This rearrangement joins TRBV18 to TRBJ1-1; TRBD1 aligns across 9 bases. This CDR3 spans 15 amino acids. The ends lost 4 bases at V and 1 base at J; junction bases unmatched: 4. The germline gives CDR1 KGHSH, CDR2 LQKENI. CDR3 residues: CASSRQGDPNTEAFF. CDR3 bases: TGTGCCAGCTCACGACAGGGGGACCCGAACACTGAAGCTTTCTTT.

This clone was counted only a few times. The chain carries TRBV18 and TRBJ1-5, with TRBD1 matching over 8 bases. Trimming removed 6 bases from V and 3 bases from J; junction bases left unmatched: 4. The CDR3 is 14 residues long. The germline V gene has CDR1 KGHSH and CDR2 LQKENI. The CDR3, as DNA: TGTGCCAGCTCCTGGACAGGGTCCAATCAGCCCCAGCATTTT. This encodes CASSWTGSNQPQHF.

The chain couples TRBV4-1 to TRBJ2-1; perhaps TRBD2 as D (5 bases). V lost 2 bases and J lost 0, with 8 bases in between. Germline lookup yields CDR1 MGHRA and CDR2 YSYEKL. This CDR3 has 15 residues. DNA for the CDR3: TGCGCCAGCAGCCAACCTAGCAGCTCCTACAATGAGCAGTTCTTC. This translates into CASSQPSSSYNEQFF.